This T cell receptor beta chain is drawn from a study of prognosis after radiotherapy for stage I lung cancer. Study overall: Patients with stage I non-small cell lung cancer joined the study from April 2018 through January 2019.

Researchers used two-round multiplex PCR to amplify TCR beta CDR3 starting from genomic DNA. First-round PCR, the initial amplification, used primers specific to each TRBV and TRBJ gene. One entry per CDR3 protein results from TCRdb running MiXCR on the multiplex PCR reads. The sample holds fewer than 25,000 distinct CDR3 sequences; around 46% are singletons and the top ten take roughly 30%. Germline V lookup: CDR1 SGHDN, CDR2 FVKESK. CDR3 length: 13 amino acids. Trimming at V came to 6 bases and at J to 3 bases, leaving 0 bases not matched to a gene. This clonotype came up many times. The sequences come from PBMCs, collected before or after stereotactic body radiation therapy (not recorded which). This TCR was sampled from a donor over 45 with non-small cell lung cancer. The chain combines TRBV14 with TRBJ2-3; 10 bases fit TRBD1. The CDR3 region is CASRDRGTDTQYF. The CDR3 nucleotides read TGTGCCAGCAGGGACAGGGGGACAGATACGCAGTATTTT.